The 8 T cell receptor beta chains below were found in one sample sequenced in a study of T-cell memory formation after mild COVID-19. Each CDR3 protein is one row after TCRdb ran MiXCR on the 5' RACE reads. This repertoire shows about 260,000 distinct CDR3 sequences, over 15% found once; its top ten account for 22%. The sequencing sample was made of PBMCs or a T cell subset sorted from them (not recorded which). Receptors originate from a man between 18 and 29 years old who had mild COVID-19 (a few samples of this study predate the infection). Cell type and time point are not known.

This chain connects TRBV5-1 to TRBJ2-1; 10 bases are shared with TRBD2. V shed 0 bases and J 9 bases; nucleotides not matched to a gene: 15. Germline values: CDR1 SGHRS, CDR2 YFSETQ. CDR3 size: 18 residues. CDR3 residues: CASSLGLAGASPWGEQFF. CDR3 nucleotide sequence: TGCGCCAGCAGCTTGGGGCTAGCGGGGGCCTCTCCATGGGGTGAGCAGTTCTTC.

The rearrangement uses TRBV7-3 and TRBJ2-7, with 7 bases identical to TRBD1. Germline V lookup: CDR1 SGHTA, CDR2 FQGTGA. The junction had 10 bases not matched to a gene; V was cut back by 5 bases and J by 3 bases. This CDR3 spans 15 amino acids. The CDR3 DNA is TGTGCCAGCAGCCAGGACAGGTTTCCGATCTACGAGCAGTACTTC. Encoded protein: CASSQDRFPIYEQYF.

The gene calls are TRBV9 and TRBJ1-2, with D unclear. The CDR3 has 13 residues. Germline CDR1 and CDR2: SGDLS and YYNGEE. Trimming cost V 2 bases and J 2 bases, with 7 bases left between them. The chain's CDR3 is CASSVEENYGYTF. CDR3 coding DNA: TGTGCCAGCAGCGTTGAAGAGAACTATGGCTACACCTTC.

The V call is TRBV29-1, the J call TRBJ1-1, with D hard to call. CDR1 and CDR2 (germline): SQVTM, ANQGSEA. V dropped 7 bases and J dropped 11 bases, with 17 bases sitting between them. CDR3 length: 11 residues. The CDR3 sequence is CSARGHLVAFF. Here the CDR3 DNA reads TGCAGCGCGCGTGGGCACCTTGTTGCTTTCTTT.

This clonotype was seen only a few times. This chain links TRBV5-1 with TRBJ2-7; D may be TRBD1 (5 bases). The CDR3 loop spans 13 amino acids. CDR1 SGHRS and CDR2 YFSETQ come from the germline V gene. V was shortened by 2 bases and J by 4 bases, with 10 bases between the two germline ends. CDR3 sequence reads: CASSFQGSYEQYF. CDR3 DNA sequence: TGCGCCAGCAGCTTTCAGGGTTCGTACGAGCAGTACTTC.

This chain joins TRBV27 and TRBJ2-7; D is perhaps TRBD1 (6 bases). V gave up 5 bases and J gave up 4 bases, with 15 bases separating them. Germline CDR1 MNHEY, CDR2 SMNVEV (reference sequence). CDR3 length: 14 residues. The CDR3 DNA sequence: TGTGCCAGCAGTCCCGGGACACCTAATTACGAGCAGTACGTC. Protein: CASSPGTPNYEQYV.

In this sample, this clonotype turned up a few times. The chain carries TRBV2 and TRBJ2-7, with D perhaps TRBD2 (5 bases). Germline CDR1 reads SNHLY; CDR2 reads FYNNEI. Trimming took 7 bases from V and 2 from J, leaving 9 bases between them. The CDR3 is 12 residues long. Here the CDR3 DNA reads TGTGCCAGCAACTTGCGGGCCTACGAGCAGTACGTC. Its protein is CASNLRAYEQYV.

This chain uses TRBV5-1 with TRBJ1-1, with TRBD1 matching 9 bases. The CDR3 contains 15 residues. The V and J ends lost 0 bases and 6 bases, in that order; junction bases with no gene match: 6. Germline-derived CDR1 and CDR2 are SGHRS and YFSETQ. The CDR3 coding sequence is TGCGCCAGCAGCTTGGGGGACAGGGTTTTTTCTGAAGCTTTCTTT. Translated: CASSLGDRVFSEAFF. Complete variable domain (other parts from reference TRBV5-1 and TRBJ1-1): KAGVTQTPRYLIKTRGQQVTLSCSPISGHRSVSWYQQTPGQGLQFLFEYFSETQRNKGNFPGRFSGRQFSNSRSEMNVSTLELGDSALYLCASSLGDRVFSEAFFGQGTRLTVV.